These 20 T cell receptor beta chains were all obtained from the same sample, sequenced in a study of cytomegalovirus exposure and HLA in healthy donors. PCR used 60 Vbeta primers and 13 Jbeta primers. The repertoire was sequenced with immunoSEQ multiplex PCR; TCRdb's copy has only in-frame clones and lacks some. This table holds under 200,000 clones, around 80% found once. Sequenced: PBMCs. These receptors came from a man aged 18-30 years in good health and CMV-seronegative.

CDR3 bases: TGTGCCAGCAGCTCTGACAGGGGATCCTACAATGAGCAGTTCTTC. Its protein is CASSSDRGSYNEQFF. V usage is TRBV6-5 and J usage is TRBJ2-1, with TRBD1 identical over 8 bases. Germline-derived CDR1 and CDR2 are MNHEY and SVGAGI. CDR3 length equals 15 residues. The V segment lost 6 bases and the J segment 1 base; nucleotides outside the gene matches: 5.

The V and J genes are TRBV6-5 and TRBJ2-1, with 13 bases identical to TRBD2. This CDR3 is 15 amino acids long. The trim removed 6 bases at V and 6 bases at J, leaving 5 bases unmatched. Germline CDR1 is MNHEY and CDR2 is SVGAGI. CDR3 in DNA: TGTGCCAGCAGCTTTGGACTAGCGGGAGCCAATGAGCAGTTCTTC. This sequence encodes CASSFGLAGANEQFF.

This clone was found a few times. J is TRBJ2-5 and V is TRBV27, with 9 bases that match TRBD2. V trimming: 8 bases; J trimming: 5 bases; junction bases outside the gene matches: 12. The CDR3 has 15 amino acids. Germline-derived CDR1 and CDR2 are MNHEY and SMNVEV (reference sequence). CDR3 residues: CASYPQAGGGETQYF. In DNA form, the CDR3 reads TGTGCCAGCTATCCCCAAGCGGGGGGAGGTGAGACCCAGTACTTC.

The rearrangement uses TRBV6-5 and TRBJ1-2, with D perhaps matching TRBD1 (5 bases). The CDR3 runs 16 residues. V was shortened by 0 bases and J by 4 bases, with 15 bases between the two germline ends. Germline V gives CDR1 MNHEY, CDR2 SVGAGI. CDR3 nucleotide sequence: TGTGCCAGCAGTTACTCCCAGGGATGGTCCGCCTATGGCTACACCTTC. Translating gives CASSYSQGWSAYGYTF.

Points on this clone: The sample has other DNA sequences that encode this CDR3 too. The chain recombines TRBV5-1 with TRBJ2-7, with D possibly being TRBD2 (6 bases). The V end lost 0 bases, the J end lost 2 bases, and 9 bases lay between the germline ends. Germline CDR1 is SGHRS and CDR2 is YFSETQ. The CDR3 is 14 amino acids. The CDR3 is CASSLAGGPYEQYF. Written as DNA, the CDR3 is TGCGCCAGCAGCTTGGCCGGGGGTCCCTACGAGCAGTACTTC.

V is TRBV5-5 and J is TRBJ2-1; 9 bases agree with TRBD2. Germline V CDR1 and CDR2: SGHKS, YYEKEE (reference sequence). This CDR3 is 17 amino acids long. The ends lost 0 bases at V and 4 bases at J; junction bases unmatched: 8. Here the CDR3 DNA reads TGTGCCAGCAGCTTGGCCCCCCTAGCGGGGCTATACAATGAGCAGTTCTTC. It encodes CASSLAPLAGLYNEQFF.

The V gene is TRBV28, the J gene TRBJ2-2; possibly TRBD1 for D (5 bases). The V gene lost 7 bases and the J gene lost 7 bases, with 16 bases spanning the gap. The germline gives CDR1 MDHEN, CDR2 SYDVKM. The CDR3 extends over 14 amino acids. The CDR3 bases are TGTGCCAGCATCTCGACAGTCCCGGGCGGGGAGCTGTTTTTT. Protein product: CASISTVPGGELFF.

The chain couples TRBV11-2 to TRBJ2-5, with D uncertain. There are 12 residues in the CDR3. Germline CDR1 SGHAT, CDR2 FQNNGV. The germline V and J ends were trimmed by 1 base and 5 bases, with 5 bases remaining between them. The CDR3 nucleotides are TGTGCCAGCAGCTTAGTCTCGGAGACCCAGTACTTC. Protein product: CASSLVSETQYF.

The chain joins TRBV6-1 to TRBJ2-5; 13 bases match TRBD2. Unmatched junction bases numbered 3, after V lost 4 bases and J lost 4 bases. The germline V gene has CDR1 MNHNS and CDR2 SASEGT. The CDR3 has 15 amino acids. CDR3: CASSGGLAGLETQYF. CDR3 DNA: TGTGCCAGCAGTGGGGGACTAGCGGGATTAGAGACCCAGTACTTC.

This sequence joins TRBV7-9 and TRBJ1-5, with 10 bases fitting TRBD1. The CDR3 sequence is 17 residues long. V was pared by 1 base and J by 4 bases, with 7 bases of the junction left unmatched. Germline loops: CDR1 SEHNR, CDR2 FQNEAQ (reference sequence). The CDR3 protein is CASSLDLPGQGNQPQHF. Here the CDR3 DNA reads TGTGCCAGCAGCTTAGACTTACCGGGACAGGGGAATCAGCCCCAGCATTTT. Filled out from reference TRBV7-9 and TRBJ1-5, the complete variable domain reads DTGVSQNPRHKITKRGQNVTFRCDPISEHNRLYWYRQTLGQGPEFLTYFQNEAQLEKSRLLSDRFSAERPKGSFSTLEIQRTEQGDSAMYLCASSLDLPGQGNQPQHFGDGTRLSIL.

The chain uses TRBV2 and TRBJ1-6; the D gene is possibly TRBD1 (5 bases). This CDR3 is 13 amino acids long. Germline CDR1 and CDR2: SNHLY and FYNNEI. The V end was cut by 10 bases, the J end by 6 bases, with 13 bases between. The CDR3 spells CATKRDSNSPLHF. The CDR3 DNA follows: TGTGCCACCAAACGAGACAGTAATTCACCCCTCCACTTT.

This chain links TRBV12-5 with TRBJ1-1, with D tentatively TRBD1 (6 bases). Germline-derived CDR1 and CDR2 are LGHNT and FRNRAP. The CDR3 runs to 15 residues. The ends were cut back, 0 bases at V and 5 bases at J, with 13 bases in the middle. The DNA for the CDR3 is TGTGCTAGTGGTTTGGTGGGACCGAGGGGGACTGAAGCTTTCTTT. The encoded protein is CASGLVGPRGTEAFF.

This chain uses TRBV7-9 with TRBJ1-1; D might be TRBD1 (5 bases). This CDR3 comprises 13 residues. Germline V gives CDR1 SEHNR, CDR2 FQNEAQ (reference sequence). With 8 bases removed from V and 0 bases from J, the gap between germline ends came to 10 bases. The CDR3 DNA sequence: TGTGCCAGCTGGGGGGAGATGAACACTGAAGCTTTCTTT. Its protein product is CASWGEMNTEAFF.

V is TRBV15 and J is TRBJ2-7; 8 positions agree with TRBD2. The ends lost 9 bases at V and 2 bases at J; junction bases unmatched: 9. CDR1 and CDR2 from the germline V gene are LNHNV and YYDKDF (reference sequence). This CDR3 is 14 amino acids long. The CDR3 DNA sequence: TGTGCCACTGCCCCGGGACTAGGGGCCTACGAGCAGTACTTC. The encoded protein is CATAPGLGAYEQYF.

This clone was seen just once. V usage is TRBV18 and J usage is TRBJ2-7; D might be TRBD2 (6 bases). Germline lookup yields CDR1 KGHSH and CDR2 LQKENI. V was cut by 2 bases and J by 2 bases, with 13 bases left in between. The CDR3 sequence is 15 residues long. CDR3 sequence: CASSPSGGVAYEQYF. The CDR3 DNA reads TGTGCCAGCTCACCATCCGGGGGTGTAGCCTACGAGCAGTACTTC.

In DNA form, the CDR3 reads TGTGCCAGCAGTTTCAGAGGCGAGCAGTACTTC. This codes for CASSFRGEQYF. The chain is built from TRBV28 and TRBJ2-7; D is unclear. Germline V gene sequence: CDR1 MDHEN, CDR2 SYDVKM. With 3 bases removed from V and 6 bases from J, the gap between germline ends came to 6 bases. The length of the CDR3 is 11 residues.

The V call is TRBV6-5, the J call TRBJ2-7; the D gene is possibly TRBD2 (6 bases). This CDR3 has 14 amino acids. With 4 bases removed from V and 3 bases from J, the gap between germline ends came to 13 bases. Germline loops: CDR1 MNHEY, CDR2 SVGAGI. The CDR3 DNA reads TGTGCCAGCAGTTTCTCGACTAGTTTCTACGAGCAGTACTTC. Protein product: CASSFSTSFYEQYF.

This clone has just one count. CDR3 amino acids: CAISGGLAGHEQYF. The CDR3 nucleotides read TGTGCCATCAGTGGGGGACTAGCGGGGCACGAGCAGTACTTC. This chain links TRBV10-3 with TRBJ2-7; 13 bases are a match to TRBD2. The CDR3 is 14 residues long. Germline loops: CDR1 ENHRY, CDR2 SYGVKD. V lost 4 bases and J lost 5; bases outside the gene matches: 2.

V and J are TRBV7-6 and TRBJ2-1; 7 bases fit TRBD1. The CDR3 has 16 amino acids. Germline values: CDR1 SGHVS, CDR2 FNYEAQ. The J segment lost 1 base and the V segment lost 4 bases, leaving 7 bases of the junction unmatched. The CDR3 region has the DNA TGTGCCAGCAGCTCGATTTCAGGGGGTTCCTACAATGAGCAGTTCTTC. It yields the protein CASSSISGGSYNEQFF.

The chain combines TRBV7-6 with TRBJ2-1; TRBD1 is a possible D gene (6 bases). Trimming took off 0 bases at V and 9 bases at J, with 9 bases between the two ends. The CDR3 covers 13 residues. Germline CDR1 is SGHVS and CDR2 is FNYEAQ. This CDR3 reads CASSLAGAGEQFF. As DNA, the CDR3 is TGTGCCAGCAGCTTAGCGGGGGCTGGTGAGCAGTTCTTC.